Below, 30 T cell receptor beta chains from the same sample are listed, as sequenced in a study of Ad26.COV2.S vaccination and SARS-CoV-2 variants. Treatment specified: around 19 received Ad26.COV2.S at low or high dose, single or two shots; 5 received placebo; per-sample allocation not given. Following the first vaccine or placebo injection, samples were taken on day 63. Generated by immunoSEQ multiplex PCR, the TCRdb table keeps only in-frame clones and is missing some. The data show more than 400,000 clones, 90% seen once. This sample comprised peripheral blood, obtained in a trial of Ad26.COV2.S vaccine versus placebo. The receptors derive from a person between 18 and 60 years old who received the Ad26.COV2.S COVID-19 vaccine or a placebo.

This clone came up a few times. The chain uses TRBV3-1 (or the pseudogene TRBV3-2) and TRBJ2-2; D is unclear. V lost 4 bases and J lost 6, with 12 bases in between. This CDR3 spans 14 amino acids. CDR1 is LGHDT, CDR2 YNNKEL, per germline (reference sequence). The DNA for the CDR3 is TGTGCCAGCAGCCCGACCTATGGACCCGGGGAGCTGTTTTTT. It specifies CASSPTYGPGELFF.

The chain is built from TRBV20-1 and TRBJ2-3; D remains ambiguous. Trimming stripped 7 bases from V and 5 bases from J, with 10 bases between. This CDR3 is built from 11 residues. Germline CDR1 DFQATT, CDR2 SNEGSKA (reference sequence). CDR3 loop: CSVVSGDTQYF. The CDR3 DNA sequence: TGCAGTGTAGTCTCGGGAGATACGCAGTATTTT.

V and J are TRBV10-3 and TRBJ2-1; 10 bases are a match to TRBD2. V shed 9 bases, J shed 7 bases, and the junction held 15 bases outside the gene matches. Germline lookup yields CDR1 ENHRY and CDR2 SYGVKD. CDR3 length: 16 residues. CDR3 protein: CAINLGGGTSANEQFF. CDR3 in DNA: TGTGCCATTAACCTTGGTGGGGGGACTAGCGCGAATGAGCAGTTCTTC.

CDR3 in DNA: TGTGCCAGCAGCTTAATGGTGTCCAACCAAGAGACCCAGTACTTC. Translating gives CASSLMVSNQETQYF. The rearrangement uses TRBV11-2 and TRBJ2-5; D remains unclear. Germline CDR1 reads SGHAT; CDR2 reads FQNNGV. V lost 2 bases to trimming and J lost 0 bases, with 10 bases between them. The CDR3 has 15 amino acids.

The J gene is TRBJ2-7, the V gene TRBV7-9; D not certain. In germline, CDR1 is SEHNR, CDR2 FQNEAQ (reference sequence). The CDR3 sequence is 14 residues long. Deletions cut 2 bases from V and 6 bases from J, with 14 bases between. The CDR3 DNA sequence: TGTGCCAGCAGCTTACGCTCCGAAGGGTCCGAGCAGTACTTC. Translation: CASSLRSEGSEQYF.

The chain's CDR3 is CASGHPGDIQYF. The CDR3 nucleotides are TGTGCCAGCGGACACCCTGGGGACATTCAGTACTTC. This chain uses TRBV7-9 with TRBJ2-4, with TRBD1 as a possible D gene (5 bases). Per the germline V gene, CDR1 is SEHNR and CDR2 is FQNEAQ (reference sequence). The V end lost 8 bases, the J end lost 8 bases, and 13 bases lay between the germline ends. The CDR3 runs to 12 residues. Full variable domain (remainder filled in from reference TRBV7-9 and TRBJ2-4): DTGVSQNPRHKITKRGQNVTFRCDPISEHNRLYWYRQTLGQGPEFLTYFQNEAQLEKSRLLSDRFSAERPKGSFSTLEIQRTEQGDSAMYLCASGHPGDIQYFGAGTRLSVL.

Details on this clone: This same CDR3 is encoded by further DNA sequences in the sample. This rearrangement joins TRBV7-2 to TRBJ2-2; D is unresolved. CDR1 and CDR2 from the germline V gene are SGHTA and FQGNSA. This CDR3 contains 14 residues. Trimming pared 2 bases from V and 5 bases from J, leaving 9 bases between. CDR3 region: CASSLYPHTGELFF. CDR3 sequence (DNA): TGTGCCAGCAGCTTATATCCCCATACCGGGGAGCTGTTTTTT.

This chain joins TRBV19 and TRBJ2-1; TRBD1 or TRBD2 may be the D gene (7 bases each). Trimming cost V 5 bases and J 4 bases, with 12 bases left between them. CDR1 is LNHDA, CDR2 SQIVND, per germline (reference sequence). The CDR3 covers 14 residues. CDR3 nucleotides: TGTGCCAGTAGTCGCAGGGGGGGGTACAATGAGCAGTTCTTC. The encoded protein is CASSRRGGYNEQFF.

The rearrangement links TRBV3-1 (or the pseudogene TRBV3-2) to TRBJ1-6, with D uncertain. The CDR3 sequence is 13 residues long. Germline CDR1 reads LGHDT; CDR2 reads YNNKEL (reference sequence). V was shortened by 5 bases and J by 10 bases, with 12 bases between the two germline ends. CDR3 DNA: TGTGCCAGCAGCTTGAACGGGCGATCACCCCTCCACTTT. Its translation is CASSLNGRSPLHF.

The CDR3 is CSATFPDTQYF. The CDR3, as DNA: TGCAGTGCCACATTCCCGGATACGCAGTATTTT. The chain uses TRBV20-1 and TRBJ2-3; D unclear. The CDR3 consists of 11 residues. Germline V gene lookup returns CDR1 DFQATT and CDR2 SNEGSKA (reference sequence). V was trimmed by 6 bases and J by 6 bases, leaving 10 bases between them.

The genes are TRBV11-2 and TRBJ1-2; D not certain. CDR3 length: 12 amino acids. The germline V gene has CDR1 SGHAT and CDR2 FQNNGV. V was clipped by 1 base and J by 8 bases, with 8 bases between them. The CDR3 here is CASSLGYSGYTF. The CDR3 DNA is TGTGCCAGCAGCTTAGGGTACAGCGGCTACACCTTC.

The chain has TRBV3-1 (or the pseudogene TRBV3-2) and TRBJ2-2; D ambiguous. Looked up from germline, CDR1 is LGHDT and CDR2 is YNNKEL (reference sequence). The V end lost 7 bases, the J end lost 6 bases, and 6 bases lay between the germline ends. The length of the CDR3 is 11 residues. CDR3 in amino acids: CASIGSGELFF. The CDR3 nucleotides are TGTGCCAGCATTGGGTCCGGGGAGCTGTTTTTT.

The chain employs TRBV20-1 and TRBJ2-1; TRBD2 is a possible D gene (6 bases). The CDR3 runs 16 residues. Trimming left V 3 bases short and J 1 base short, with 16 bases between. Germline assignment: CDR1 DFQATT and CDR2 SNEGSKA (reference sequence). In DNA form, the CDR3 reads TGCAGTGCTAGTCTTAGAACGGGAGTGTCCTACAATGAGCAGTTCTTC. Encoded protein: CSASLRTGVSYNEQFF.

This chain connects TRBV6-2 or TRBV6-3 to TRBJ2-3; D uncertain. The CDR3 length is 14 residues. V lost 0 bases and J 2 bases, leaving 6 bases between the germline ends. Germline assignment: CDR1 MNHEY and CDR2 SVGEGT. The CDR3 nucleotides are TGTGCCAGCAGTTACTCGACCTCCACAGATACGCAGTATTTT. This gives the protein CASSYSTSTDTQYF.

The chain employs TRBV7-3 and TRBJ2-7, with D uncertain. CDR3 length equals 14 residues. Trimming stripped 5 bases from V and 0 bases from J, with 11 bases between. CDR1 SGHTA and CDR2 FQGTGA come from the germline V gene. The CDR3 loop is CASSPSQLSYEQYF. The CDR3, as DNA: TGTGCCAGCAGCCCGTCCCAACTCTCCTACGAGCAGTACTTC.

Written as DNA, the CDR3 is TGTGCCACCAGTGCAGCCTACTCCTACGAGCAGTACTTC. This encodes CATSAAYSYEQYF. The gene calls are TRBV24-1 and TRBJ2-7; D is unclear. Germline CDR1 and CDR2: KGHDR and SFDVKD. The CDR3 contains 13 residues. The V and J ends lost 5 bases and 0 bases respectively, with 7 bases between them.

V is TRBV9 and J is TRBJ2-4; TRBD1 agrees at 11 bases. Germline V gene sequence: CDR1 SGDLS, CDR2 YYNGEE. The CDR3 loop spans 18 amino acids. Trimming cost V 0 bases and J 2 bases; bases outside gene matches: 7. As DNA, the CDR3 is TGTGCCAGCAGCGTAGAGGTTGGGACAGGGGGTACCAAAAACATTCAGTACTTC. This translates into CASSVEVGTGGTKNIQYF.

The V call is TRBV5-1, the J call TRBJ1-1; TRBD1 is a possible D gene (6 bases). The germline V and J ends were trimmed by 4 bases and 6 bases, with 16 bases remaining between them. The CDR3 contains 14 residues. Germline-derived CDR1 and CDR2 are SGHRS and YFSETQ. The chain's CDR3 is CASSVEQGHAEAFF. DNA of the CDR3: TGCGCCAGCAGCGTGGAACAGGGTCATGCTGAAGCTTTCTTT.

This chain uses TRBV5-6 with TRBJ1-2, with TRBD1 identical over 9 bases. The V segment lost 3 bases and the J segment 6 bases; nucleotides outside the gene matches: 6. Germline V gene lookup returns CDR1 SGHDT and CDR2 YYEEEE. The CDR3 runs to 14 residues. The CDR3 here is CASSSQGAGNGYTF. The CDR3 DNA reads TGTGCCAGCAGCTCACAGGGGGCTGGGAATGGCTACACCTTC.

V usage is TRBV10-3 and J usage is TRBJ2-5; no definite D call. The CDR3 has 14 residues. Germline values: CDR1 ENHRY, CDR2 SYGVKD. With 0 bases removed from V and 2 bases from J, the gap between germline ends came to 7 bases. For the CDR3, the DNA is TGTGCCATCAGTGAGTCGGGAAGACAAGAGACCCAGTACTTC. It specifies CAISESGRQETQYF.

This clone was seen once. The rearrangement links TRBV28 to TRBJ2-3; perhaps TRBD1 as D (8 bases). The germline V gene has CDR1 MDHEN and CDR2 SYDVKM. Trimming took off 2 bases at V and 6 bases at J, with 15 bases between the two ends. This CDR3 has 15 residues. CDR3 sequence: CASSLGTGGGDTQYF. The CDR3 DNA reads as TGTGCCAGCAGTTTAGGAACAGGGGGGGGTGATACGCAGTATTTT.

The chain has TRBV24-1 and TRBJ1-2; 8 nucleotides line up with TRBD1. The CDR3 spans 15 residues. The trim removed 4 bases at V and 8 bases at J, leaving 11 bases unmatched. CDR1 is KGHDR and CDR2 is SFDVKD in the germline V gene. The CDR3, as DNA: TGTGCCACCAGTGACCCCGGGACAGGCAAATCGGGCTACACCTTC. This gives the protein CATSDPGTGKSGYTF.

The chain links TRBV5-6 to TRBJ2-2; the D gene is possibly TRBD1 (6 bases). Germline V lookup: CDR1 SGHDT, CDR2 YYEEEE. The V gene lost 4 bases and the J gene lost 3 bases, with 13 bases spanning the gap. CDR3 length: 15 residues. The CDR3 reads CASSLMDSYTGELFF. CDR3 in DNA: TGTGCCAGCAGCCTGATGGACAGCTACACCGGGGAGCTGTTTTTT.

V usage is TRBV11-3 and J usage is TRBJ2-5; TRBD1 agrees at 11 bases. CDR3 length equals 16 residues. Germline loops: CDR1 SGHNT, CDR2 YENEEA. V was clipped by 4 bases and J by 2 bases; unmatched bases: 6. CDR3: CASSSGTGGGQETQYF. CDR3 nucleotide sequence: TGTGCCAGCAGCTCCGGGACAGGGGGGGGTCAAGAGACCCAGTACTTC.

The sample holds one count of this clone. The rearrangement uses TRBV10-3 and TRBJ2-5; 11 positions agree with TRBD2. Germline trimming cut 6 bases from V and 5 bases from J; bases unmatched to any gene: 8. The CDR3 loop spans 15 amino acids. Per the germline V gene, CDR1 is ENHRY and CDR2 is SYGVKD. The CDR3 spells CAIREATSGKETQYF. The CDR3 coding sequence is TGTGCCATCAGGGAAGCGACTAGCGGGAAGGAGACCCAGTACTTC.

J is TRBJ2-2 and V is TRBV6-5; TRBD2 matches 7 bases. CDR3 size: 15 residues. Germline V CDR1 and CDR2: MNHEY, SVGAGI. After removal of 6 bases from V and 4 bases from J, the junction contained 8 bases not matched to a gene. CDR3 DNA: TGTGCCAGCAGCAAGACCGGGACTACCACCGGGGAGCTGTTTTTT. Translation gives CASSKTGTTTGELFF.

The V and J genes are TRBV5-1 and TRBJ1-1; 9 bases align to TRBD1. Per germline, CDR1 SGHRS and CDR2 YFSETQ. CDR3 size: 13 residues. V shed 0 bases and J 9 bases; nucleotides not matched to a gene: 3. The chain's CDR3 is CASSLEDRGKAFF. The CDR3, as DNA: TGCGCCAGCAGCTTGGAGGACAGGGGCAAAGCTTTCTTT.

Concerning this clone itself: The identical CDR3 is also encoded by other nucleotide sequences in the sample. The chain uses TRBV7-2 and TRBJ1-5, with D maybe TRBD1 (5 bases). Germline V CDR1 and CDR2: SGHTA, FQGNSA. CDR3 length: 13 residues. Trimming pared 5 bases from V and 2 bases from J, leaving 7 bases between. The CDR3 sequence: CASSSRGNQPQHF. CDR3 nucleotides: TGTGCCAGCAGCAGCAGGGGCAATCAGCCCCAGCATTTT.

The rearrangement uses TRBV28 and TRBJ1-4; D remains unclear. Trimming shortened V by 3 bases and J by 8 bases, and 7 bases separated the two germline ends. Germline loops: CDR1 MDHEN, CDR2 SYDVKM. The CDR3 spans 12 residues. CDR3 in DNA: TGTGCCAGCAGTTTCCCCGGAGAAAAACTGTTTTTT. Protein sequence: CASSFPGEKLFF.

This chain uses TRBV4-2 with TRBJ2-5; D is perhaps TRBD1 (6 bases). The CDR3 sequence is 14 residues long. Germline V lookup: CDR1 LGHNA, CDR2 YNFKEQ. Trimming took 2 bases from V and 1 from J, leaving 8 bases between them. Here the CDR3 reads CASSQKQGQETQYF. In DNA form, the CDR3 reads TGTGCCAGCAGCCAAAAACAGGGCCAAGAGACCCAGTACTTC.